These 9 T cell receptor beta chains were sequenced from one sample in a study of regulatory T cells in long-lasting Graves disease. Library construction for TCR beta used iRepertoire HTBI primers and Arm-PCR of CDR3 regions. MiXCR, applied by TCRdb to the multiplex PCR reads, yields one record per CDR3 protein. This table has 520,000 or so distinct CDR3 sequences, approximately 12% appearing once. Time point reported: newly diagnosed GD, antithyroid drugs for less than 3 months. The authors made the TCR library using RNA they extracted from PBMCs. The sample also formed part of further work on T cells in Graves' hyperthyroidism and ophthalmopathy.

Sequences were derived from peripheral blood mononuclear cells (PBMCs), sampled at new diagnosis, from a patient treated with antithyroid drugs. These receptors came from a woman aged 30 to 39 with Graves disease.

Concerning this clonotype: Being one base from a much bigger clone, this may be a read error. This chain links TRBV28 with TRBJ1-5; possible D gene TRBD1, 6 bases. The CDR3 extends over 15 amino acids. Germline loops: CDR1 MDHEN, CDR2 SYDVKM. Trimming left V 3 bases short and J 5 bases short, with 14 bases between. The CDR3 sequence: CASSFGGAGDQPQHF. CDR3 in DNA: TGTGCCAGCAGTTTTGGGGGCGCTGGGGATCAGCCCCAGCATTTT.

This clonotype was observed many times. This sequence joins TRBV5-1 and TRBJ2-3; D may be TRBD2 (5 bases). Germline V lookup: CDR1 SGHRS, CDR2 YFSETQ. CDR3 length equals 12 residues. V shed 0 bases and J shed 8 bases, with 7 bases lying between them. In nucleotides, the CDR3 is TGCGCCAGCAGCTTGGAAGGAGGTACGCAGTATTTT. Protein sequence: CASSLEGGTQYF.

This chain links TRBV12-3 or TRBV12-4 with TRBJ2-7; D uncertain. The CDR3 is 13 amino acids. With 4 bases removed from V and 6 bases from J, the gap between germline ends came to 13 bases. CDR3 DNA sequence: TGTGCCAGCAGTTCGACTGTTACGTTCGAGCAGTACTTC. It specifies CASSSTVTFEQYF.

This clonotype is a singleton in its sample. The chain has TRBV20-1 and TRBJ1-3; 7 bases are a match to TRBD1. V shed 4 bases and J 0 bases; nucleotides not matched to a gene: 0. The CDR3 has 13 amino acids. The germline V gene encodes CDR1 DFQATT and CDR2 SNEGSKA (reference sequence). The DNA for the CDR3 is TGCAGTGCTACAGGGGGCTCTGGAAACACCATATATTTT. This sequence encodes CSATGGSGNTIYF.

The chain couples TRBV20-1 to TRBJ2-1, with D uncertain. V gave up 1 base and J gave up 7 bases, with 8 bases separating them. Germline V CDR1 and CDR2: DFQATT, SNEGSKA (reference sequence). This CDR3 comprises 12 residues. CDR3 amino acids: CSARVQWNEQFF. The CDR3 DNA follows: TGCAGTGCTAGAGTGCAGTGGAATGAGCAGTTCTTC.

The gene calls are TRBV25-1 and TRBJ1-4, with TRBD1 matching over 7 bases. V lost 6 bases and J lost 3; bases outside the gene matches: 13. The CDR3 length is 17 residues. Germline CDR1 reads MGHDK; CDR2 reads SYGVNS. The CDR3 protein is CASSDTGTDPSNEKLFF. In DNA form, the CDR3 reads TGTGCCAGCAGCGACACCGGGACAGATCCGTCTAATGAAAAACTGTTTTTT.

This clonotype was seen repeatedly, ten times or more. This chain joins TRBV28 and TRBJ2-3, with D maybe TRBD2 (5 bases). The CDR3 totals 13 residues. Germline V gene sequence: CDR1 MDHEN, CDR2 SYDVKM. V gave up 2 bases and J gave up 6 bases, with 9 bases separating them. Here the CDR3 DNA reads TGTGCCAGCAGTTTAATCCGCGGGGATACGCAGTATTTT. It specifies CASSLIRGDTQYF.

There are many counts of this clonotype. This rearrangement joins TRBV27 to TRBJ2-5; the match to TRBD2 covers 7 bases. The germline CDR1 and CDR2 sequences are MNHEY and SMNVEV (reference sequence). This CDR3 is built from 16 residues. Trimming took 7 bases from V and 0 from J; bases not matched to a gene: 11. DNA for the CDR3: TGTGCCAGCAAAAGTCGGCGGGAGAGGTACCAAGAGACCCAGTACTTC. Residues: CASKSRRERYQETQYF.

This clonotype was counted many times. This rearrangement joins TRBV25-1 to TRBJ2-3; TRBD2 agrees at 11 bases. From germline, CDR1 is MGHDK and CDR2 SYGVNS. V shed 1 base, J shed 9 bases, and the junction held 12 bases outside the gene matches. CDR3 length: 17 residues. The CDR3 coding sequence is TGTGCCAGCAGTGAATTGACTAGCGGGATAAAACAGCACACGCAGTATTTT. This sequence encodes CASSELTSGIKQHTQYF. The full variable domain, rest sourced from reference TRBV25-1 and TRBJ2-3, is EADIYQTPRYLVIGTGKKITLECSQTMGHDKMYWYQQDPGMELHLIHYSYGVNSTEKGDLSSESTVSRIRTEHFPLTLESARPSHTSQYLCASSELTSGIKQHTQYFGPGTRLTVL.